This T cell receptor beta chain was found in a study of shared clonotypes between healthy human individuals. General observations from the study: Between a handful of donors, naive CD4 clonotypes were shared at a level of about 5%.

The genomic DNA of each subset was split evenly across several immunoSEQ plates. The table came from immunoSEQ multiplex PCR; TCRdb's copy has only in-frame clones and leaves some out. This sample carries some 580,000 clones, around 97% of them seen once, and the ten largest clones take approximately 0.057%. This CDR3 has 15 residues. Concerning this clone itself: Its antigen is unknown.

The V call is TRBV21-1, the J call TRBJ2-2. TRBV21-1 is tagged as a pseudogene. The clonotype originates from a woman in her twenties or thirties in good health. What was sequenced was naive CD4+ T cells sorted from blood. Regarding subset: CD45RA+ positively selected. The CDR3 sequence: CASSPRTLNTGELFF. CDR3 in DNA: TGTGCCAGCAGCCCTCGGACGTTGAACACCGGGGAGCTGTTTTTT.